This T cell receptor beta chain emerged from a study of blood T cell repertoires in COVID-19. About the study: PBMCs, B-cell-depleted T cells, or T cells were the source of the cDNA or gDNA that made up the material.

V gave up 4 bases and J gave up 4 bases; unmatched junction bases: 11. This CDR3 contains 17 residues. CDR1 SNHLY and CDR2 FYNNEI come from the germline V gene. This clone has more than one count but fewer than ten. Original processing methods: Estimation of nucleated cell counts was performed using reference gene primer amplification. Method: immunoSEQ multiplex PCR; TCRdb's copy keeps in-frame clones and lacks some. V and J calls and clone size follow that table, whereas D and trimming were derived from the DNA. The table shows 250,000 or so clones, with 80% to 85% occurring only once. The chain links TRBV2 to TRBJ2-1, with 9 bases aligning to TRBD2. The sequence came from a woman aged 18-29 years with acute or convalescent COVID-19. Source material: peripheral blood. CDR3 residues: CASSGLSRTSDYNEQFF. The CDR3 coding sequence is TGTGCCAGCAGTGGTTTGTCAAGGACTAGCGATTACAATGAGCAGTTCTTC. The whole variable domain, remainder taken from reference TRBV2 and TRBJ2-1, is EPEVTQTPSHQVTQMGQEVILRCVPISNHLYFYWYRQILGQKVEFLVSFYNNEISEKSEIFDDQFSVERPDGSNFTLKIRSTKLEDSAMYFCASSGLSRTSDYNEQFFGPGTRLTVL.